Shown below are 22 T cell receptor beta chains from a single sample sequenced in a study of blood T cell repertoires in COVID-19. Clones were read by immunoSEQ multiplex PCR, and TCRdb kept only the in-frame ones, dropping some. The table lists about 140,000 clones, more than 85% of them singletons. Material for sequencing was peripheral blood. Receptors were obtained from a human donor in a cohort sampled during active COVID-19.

CDR3 protein: CASSETGGAGANVLTF. CDR3 sequence (DNA): TGTGCCAGCAGTGAAACAGGGGGCGCTGGGGCCAACGTCCTGACTTTC. The J gene is TRBJ2-6, the V gene TRBV25-1, with TRBD1 identical over 9 bases. Germline lookup yields CDR1 MGHDK and CDR2 SYGVNS. V shed 2 bases and J 2 bases; nucleotides not matched to a gene: 1. The CDR3 consists of 16 residues.

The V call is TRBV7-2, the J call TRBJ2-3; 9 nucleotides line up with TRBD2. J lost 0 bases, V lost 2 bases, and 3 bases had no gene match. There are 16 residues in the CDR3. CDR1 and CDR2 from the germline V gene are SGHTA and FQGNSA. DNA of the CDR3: TGTGCCAGCAGCTTAATTGCGGGGGGGAGCACAGATACGCAGTATTTT. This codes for CASSLIAGGSTDTQYF.

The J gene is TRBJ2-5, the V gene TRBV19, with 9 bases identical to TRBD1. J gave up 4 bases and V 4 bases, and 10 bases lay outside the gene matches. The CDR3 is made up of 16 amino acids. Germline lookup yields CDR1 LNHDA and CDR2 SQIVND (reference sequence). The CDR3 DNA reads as TGTGCCAGTAGTACGGGACAGGGAACTATAGGAGAGACCCAGTACTTC. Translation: CASSTGQGTIGETQYF.

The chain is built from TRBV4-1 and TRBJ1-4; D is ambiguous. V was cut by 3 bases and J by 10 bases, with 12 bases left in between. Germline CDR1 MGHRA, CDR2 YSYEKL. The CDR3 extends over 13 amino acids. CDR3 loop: CASSQGAPPKLFF. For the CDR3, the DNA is TGCGCCAGCAGCCAGGGAGCCCCGCCAAAACTGTTTTTT.

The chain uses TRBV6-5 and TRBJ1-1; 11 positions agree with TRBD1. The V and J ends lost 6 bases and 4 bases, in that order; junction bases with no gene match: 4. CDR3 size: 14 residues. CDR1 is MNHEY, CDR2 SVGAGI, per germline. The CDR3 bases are TGTGCCAGCAGACAAGGACAGGGGGCCACTGAAGCTTTCTTT. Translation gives CASRQGQGATEAFF.

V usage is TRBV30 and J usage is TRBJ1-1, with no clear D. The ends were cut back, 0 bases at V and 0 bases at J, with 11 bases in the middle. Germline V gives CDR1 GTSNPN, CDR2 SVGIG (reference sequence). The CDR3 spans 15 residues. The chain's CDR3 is CAWSVPLRVNTEAFF. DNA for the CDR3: TGTGCCTGGAGTGTACCACTGCGGGTGAACACTGAAGCTTTCTTT.

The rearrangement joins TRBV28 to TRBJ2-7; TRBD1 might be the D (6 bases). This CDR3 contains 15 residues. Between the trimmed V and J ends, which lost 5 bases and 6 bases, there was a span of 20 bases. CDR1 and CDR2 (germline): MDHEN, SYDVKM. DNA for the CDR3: TGTGCCAGCAGTCGTCCGAACCAGGGGAATGGCGAGCAGTACTTC. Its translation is CASSRPNQGNGEQYF.

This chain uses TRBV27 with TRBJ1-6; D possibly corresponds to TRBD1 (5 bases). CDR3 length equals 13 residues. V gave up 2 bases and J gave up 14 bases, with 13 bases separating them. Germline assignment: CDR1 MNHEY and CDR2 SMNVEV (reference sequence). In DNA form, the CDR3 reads TGTGCCAGCAGTTTAGCCGGGGGGGAGGCCCTCCACTTT. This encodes CASSLAGGEALHF.

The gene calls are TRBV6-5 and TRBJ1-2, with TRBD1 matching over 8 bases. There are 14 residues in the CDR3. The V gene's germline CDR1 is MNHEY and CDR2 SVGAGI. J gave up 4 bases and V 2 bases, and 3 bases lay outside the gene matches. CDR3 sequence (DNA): TGTGCCAGCAGTTACCAGGGGGCGAGCTATGGCTACACCTTC. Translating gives CASSYQGASYGYTF.

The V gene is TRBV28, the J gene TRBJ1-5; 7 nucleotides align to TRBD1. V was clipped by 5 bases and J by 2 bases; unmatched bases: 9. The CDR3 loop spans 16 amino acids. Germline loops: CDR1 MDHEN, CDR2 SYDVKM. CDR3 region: CASSPYRGVGNQPQHF. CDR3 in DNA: TGTGCCAGCAGTCCGTACAGGGGTGTTGGCAATCAGCCCCAGCATTTT.

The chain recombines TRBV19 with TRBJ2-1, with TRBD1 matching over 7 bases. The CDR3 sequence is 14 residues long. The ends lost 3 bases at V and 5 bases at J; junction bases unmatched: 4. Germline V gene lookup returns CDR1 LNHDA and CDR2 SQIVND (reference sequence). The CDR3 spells CASSIGQANNEQFF. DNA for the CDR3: TGTGCCAGTAGTATTGGACAGGCGAACAATGAGCAGTTCTTC.

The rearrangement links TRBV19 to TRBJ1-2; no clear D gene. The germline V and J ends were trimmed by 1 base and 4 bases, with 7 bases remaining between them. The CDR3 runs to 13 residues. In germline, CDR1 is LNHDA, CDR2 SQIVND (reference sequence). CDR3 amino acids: CASSIAGSYGYTF. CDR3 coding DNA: TGTGCCAGTAGTATAGCTGGCAGCTATGGCTACACCTTC.

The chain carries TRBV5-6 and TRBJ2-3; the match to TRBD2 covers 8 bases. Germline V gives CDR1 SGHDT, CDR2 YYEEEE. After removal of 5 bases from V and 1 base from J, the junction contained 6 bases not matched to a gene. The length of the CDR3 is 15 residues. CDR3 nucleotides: TGTGCCAGCAGAGAGCGGGGGAAGGGCACAGATACGCAGTATTTT. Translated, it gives CASRERGKGTDTQYF.

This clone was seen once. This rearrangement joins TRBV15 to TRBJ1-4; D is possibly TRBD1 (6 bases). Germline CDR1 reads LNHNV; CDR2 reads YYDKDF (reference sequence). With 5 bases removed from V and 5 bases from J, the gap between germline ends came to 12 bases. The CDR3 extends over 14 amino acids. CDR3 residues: CATSGTGRNEKLFF. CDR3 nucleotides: TGTGCCACCAGCGGCACAGGGAGAAATGAAAAACTGTTTTTT.

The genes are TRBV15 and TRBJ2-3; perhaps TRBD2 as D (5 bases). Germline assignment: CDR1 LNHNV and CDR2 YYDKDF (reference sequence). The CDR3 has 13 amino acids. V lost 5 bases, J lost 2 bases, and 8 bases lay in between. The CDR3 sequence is CATSGSATDTQYF. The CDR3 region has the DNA TGTGCCACCAGCGGGAGCGCCACAGATACGCAGTATTTT.

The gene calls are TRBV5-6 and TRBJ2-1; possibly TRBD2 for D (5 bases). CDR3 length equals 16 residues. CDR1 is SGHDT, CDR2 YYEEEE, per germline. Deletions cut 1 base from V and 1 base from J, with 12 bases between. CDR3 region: CASSLIGSGSYNEQFF. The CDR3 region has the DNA TGTGCCAGCAGCTTGATTGGGAGCGGATCCTACAATGAGCAGTTCTTC.

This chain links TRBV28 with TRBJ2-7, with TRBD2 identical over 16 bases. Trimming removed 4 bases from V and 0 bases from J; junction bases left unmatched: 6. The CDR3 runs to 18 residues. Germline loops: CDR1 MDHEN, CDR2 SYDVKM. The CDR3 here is CASSSGLAGGGNSYEQYF. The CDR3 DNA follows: TGTGCCAGCAGTTCGGGACTAGCGGGAGGGGGGAACTCCTACGAGCAGTACTTC.

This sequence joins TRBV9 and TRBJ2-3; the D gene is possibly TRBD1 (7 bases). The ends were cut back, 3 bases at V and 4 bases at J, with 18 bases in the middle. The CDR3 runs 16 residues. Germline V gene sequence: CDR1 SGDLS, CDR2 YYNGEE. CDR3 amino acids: CASSERQEGASDTQYF. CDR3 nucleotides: TGTGCCAGCAGCGAGAGGCAGGAGGGGGCGTCAGATACGCAGTATTTT. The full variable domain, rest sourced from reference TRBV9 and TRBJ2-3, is DSGVTQTPKHLITATGQRVTLRCSPRSGDLSVYWYQQSLDQGLQFLIQYYNGEERAKGNILERFSAQQFPDLHSELNLSSLELGDSALYFCASSERQEGASDTQYFGPGTRLTVL.

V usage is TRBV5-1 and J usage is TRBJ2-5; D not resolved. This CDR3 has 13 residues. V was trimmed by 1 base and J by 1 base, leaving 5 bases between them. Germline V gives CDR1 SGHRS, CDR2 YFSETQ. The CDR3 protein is CASSLNIQETQYF. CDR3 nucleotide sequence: TGCGCCAGCAGCTTGAACATCCAAGAGACCCAGTACTTC.

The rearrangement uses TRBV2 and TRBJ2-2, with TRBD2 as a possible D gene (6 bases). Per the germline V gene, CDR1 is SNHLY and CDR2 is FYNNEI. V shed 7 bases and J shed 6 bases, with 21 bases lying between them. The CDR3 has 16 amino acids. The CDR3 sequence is CASTERGRPGAGELFF. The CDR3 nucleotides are TGTGCCAGCACGGAGAGAGGGAGACCGGGGGCCGGGGAGCTGTTTTTT.

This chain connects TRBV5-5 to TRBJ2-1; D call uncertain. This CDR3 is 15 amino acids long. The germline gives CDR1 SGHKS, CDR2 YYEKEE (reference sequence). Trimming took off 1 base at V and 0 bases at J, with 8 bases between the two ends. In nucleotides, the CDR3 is TGTGCCAGCAGCTTGCGCCCTAGCTCCTACAATGAGCAGTTCTTC. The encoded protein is CASSLRPSSYNEQFF.

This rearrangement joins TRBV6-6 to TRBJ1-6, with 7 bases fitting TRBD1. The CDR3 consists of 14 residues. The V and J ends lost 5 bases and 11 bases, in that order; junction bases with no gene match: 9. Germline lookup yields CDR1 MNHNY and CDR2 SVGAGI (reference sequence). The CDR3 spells CASSPGQVSAPLHF. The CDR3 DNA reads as TGTGCCAGCAGTCCAGGACAGGTCTCAGCACCCCTCCACTTT.